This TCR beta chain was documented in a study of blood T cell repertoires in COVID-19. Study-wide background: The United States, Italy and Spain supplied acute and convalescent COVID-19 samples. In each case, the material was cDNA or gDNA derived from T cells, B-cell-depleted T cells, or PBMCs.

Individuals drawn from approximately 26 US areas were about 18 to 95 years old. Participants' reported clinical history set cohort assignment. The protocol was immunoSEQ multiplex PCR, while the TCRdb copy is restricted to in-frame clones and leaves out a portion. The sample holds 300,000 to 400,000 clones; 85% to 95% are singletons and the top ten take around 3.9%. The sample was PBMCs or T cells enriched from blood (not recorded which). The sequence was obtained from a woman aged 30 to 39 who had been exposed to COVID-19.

The CDR3 DNA reads TGTGCCAGCAGTGCCTTAGGGCAGGGCCATGGCTACACCTTC. It specifies CASSALGQGHGYTF. V is TRBV25-1 and J is TRBJ1-2; a possible D gene is TRBD1 (5 bases). The CDR3 covers 14 residues. The V end was cut by 4 bases, the J end by 6 bases, with 15 bases between. Germline V gene sequence: CDR1 MGHDK, CDR2 SYGVNS.